This TCR beta chain was profiled in a study of spatial heterogeneity in lung cancer. Study at large: The donors comprised about 65 untreated early-stage non-small cell lung cancer patients.

The CDR3 is made up of 13 amino acids. Carried by each TCR cDNA molecule was a unique molecular identifier. TCRdb passed the 5' RACE reads through MiXCR, listing each CDR3 protein once. Of 110,000 or so distinct CDR3 sequences listed, 9.5% to 14% are singletons. Time point defined: blood at routine non-recurrence follow-up after resection. Without sorting, whole RNA was sequenced from tumor, nontumor lung or frozen PBMC. This TCR derives from a female donor with early-stage non-small cell lung cancer. The chain recombines TRBV3-2 with TRBJ1-1. TRBV3-2 is termed a pseudogene. Source: PBMCs, taken at follow-up. The CDR3 bases are TGTGCCAGCAGCCAAGGAGGATCCACTGAAGCTTTCTTT. Protein sequence: CASSQGGSTEAFF.